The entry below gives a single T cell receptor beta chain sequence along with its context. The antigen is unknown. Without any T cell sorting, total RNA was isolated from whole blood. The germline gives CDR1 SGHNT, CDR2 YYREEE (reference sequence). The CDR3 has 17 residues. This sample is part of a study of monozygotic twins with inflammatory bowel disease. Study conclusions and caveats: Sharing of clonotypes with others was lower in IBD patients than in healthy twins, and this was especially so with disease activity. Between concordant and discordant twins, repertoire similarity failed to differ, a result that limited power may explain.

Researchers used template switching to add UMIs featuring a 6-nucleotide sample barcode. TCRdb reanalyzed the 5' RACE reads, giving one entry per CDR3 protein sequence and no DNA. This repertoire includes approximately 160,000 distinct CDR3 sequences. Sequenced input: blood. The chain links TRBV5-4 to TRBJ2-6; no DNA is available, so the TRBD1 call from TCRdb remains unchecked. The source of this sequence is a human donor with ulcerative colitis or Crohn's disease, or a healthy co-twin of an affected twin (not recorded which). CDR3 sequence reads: CASSEGGHLSGANVLTF.